This note documents a single T cell receptor (beta chain) sequence. In this sample, this clonotype turned up many times. Which antigen it targets is not known. The sample holds no much larger clone one base away, and base qualities are not on file. The data are from a study of regulatory T cells in long-lasting Graves disease (dated by TCRdb to the early 2020s). With regard to the full study: Antithyroid drugs had been taken for less than 3 months by newly diagnosed Graves' disease patients. Peripheral blood TCR sequencing and RNA sequencing compared persistent Graves' disease patients with newly diagnosed Graves' disease patients. The study was registered as a clinical trial and conducted in China. A total of approximately 35 samples underwent TCR sequencing: about 13 from persistent and roughly 20 from newly diagnosed Graves' disease patients. General findings and caveats noted by the study authors: Persistent disease showed preferential use of TRBV28, TRBJ1-2 and TRBJ2-5, whereas newly diagnosed disease favored TRBV20-1 and TRBJ2-1. Persistent patients shared more public clonotypes among themselves (around 3,000) than newly diagnosed patients did (approximately 900). Peripheral blood alone was examined, since thyroid tissue, which constituted the primary lesion, could not be accessed. Persistent Graves' disease patients showed lower TCR Shannon entropy and fewer highly expanded clones than newly diagnosed patients, suggesting clonal expansion. As a limitation, the authors acknowledged that the small sample size may reduce accuracy. Sequencing and analysis were restricted to the TCR beta chain.

Trimming removed 7 bases from V and 6 bases from J; the gene matches leave 8 bases unexplained. Measured from the cysteine to the phenylalanine, the CDR3 is 13 residues long. Only the CDR3 portion is preserved as DNA: 39 bases, with reading frame beginning at the first base. CDR1 and CDR2, looked up from the germline V gene, are SGHAT and FQNNGV. The time point tag for this specimen amounts to: newly diagnosed GD, antithyroid drugs for less than 3 months. For both TCR sequencing and RNA sequencing, RNA was extracted from PBMCs in TRIzol. The diagnosis of Graves' disease followed American Thyroid Association guidelines. Patients were recruited from an endocrinology department in Xi'an, China. Each patient gave approximately 9 milliliters of peripheral blood, collected in an EDTA anticoagulant tube. PBMCs were isolated by Ficoll Paque Plus density gradient separation without further T cell sorting. An Agilent 2100 Bioanalyzer and agarose gel were used to check RNA quality, and a NanoDrop 2000 was used to measure RNA concentration.

The method was multiplex PCR. Sequencer: Illumina HiSeq 4000. To build TCR beta libraries, CDR3 regions were amplified by Arm-PCR using iRepertoire HTBI primers. Before sequencing, the PCR products went through gel purification. On the study's bioinformatics: A total of roughly 58 TRBV and 14 TRBJ segments were identified across samples and were used for gene usage analysis of CDR3 amino acid clonotypes. Filtered high-quality paired reads were merged into contigs using COPE and FqMerger. BLAST was used to align contigs to IMGT TRBV, TRBD and TRBJ reference genes, and CDR3 was defined according to IMGT. Clonotypes above 0.1% frequency were classified as highly expanded clones. Shannon entropy served as the measure of repertoire diversity, while the Gini coefficient captured V-J evenness. A clonotype was considered public if more than one individual shared it. TCRdb reworked the public reads: Q25 trimming with fastp, MiXCR clone assembly, productive beta chains retained. Each entry merges the rows of one CDR3 protein and shows their most common DNA and genes. These V and J calls derive from TCRdb rather than the authors' analysis. The sample data list some 250,000 distinct CDR3 sequences, and 15% to 20% of these were observed just once. The ten largest clones capture around 20% of the sample.

The sample here was peripheral blood mononuclear cells (PBMCs), taken at new diagnosis, from a patient treated with antithyroid drugs. Recombination connected TRBV11-2 to TRBJ2-7; 8 bases in the junction line up with TRBD2. The receptor comes from a female donor with Graves disease. The CDR3 is CASTIYTSGEQYF. DNA sequence: TGTGCCAGCACCATATACACTAGCGGCGAGCAGTACTTC.